The entry that follows covers one T cell receptor (beta chain) sequence. The antigen is not known. One junction end disagrees with the germline gene, perhaps due to a read error. The data are from a study of identical twins' blood T cells. Study findings and constraints: Twins shared more top CDR3 clonotypes than unrelated donors did.

This CDR3 has 12 amino acids. Germline CDR1 is MNHEY and CDR2 is SMNVEV (reference sequence). Libraries were made from RNA as TCR cDNA, using a modified protocol. TCRdb used MiXCR to reprocess the 5' RACE reads, holding one entry per CDR3 protein. The repertoire holds 300,000 to 400,000 distinct CDR3 sequences, with 28% as singletons. This sequence joins TRBV27 and TRBJ2-7, with D uncertain. The sequence was collected from a woman aged 18 to 55 in good health. What was sequenced was PBMCs. CDR3 protein: CVSSLNSYEQYF. CDR3 in DNA: TGTGTCAGCAGTCTAAACTCCTACGAGCAGTACTTC.